A selection of T cell receptor beta chains follows, all from one sample in a study of blood T cell repertoires in COVID-19. Only in-frame clones appear in the TCRdb table, and some are missing; sequencing was by immunoSEQ multiplex PCR. Of roughly 62,000 clones listed, 65% to 85% are singletons. The sample was peripheral blood. The receptors were gathered from a woman over 75 with active or convalescent COVID-19. The CDR3 runs from the conserved cysteine through the conserved F or W. A D gene is named only where the DNA matches it firmly. Size tells how often a clone was seen (once, few, many) or the class of an expanded clone, and some rows leave it out.

>TRBJ2-3|TRBD2|.|TRBV9
TGTGCCAGCAGCGTAGACAGCGGGGGGCCTGGAGATACGCAGTATTTT
CASSVDSGGPGDTQYF
>TRBJ1-5|.|.|TRBV6-1
TGTGCCAGCATTGAGGGGAGGACGGCGAGCAATCAGCCCCAGCATTTT
CASIEGRTASNQPQHF
>TRBJ1-1|.|few|TRBV5-1
TGCGCCAGCAGCTTGCCGGGGAGCATGGAAGCTTTCTTT
CASSLPGSMEAFF
>TRBJ2-7|TRBD2|.|TRBV10-2
TGCGCCAGCAGTGCCCTGGCGGGGGTTAACTACGAGCAGTACTTC
CASSALAGVNYEQYF
>TRBJ2-3|TRBD1|.|TRBV3-1/TRBV3-2
TGTGCCAGCAGCCAAGATAGGGGACAGGGTAGGAATACGCAGTATTTT
CASSQDRGQGRNTQYF
>TRBJ2-1|TRBD1|.|TRBV5-8
TGTGCCAGCAGCTTGGAGGGGGCAGTCGGGAATGAGCAGTTCTTC
CASSLEGAVGNEQFF
>TRBJ1-2|.|.|TRBV10-3
TGTGCCATCAGTGAGTCTTTGGGGCATGGCTACACCTTC
CAISESLGHGYTF
>TRBJ2-1|TRBD2|once|TRBV2
TGTGCCAGCAGTGTACTAGCGGGGGTCAAACTGGATGAGCAGTTCTTC
CASSVLAGVKLDEQFF
>TRBJ1-2|.|once|TRBV3-1/TRBV3-2
TGTGCCAGCAGCCAAGAAGAGGGAGCGGGCTACACCTTC
CASSQEEGAGYTF
>TRBJ2-7|.|.|TRBV29-1
TGCAGCGTTGTTGGCAGTTCCTACGAGCAGTACTTC
CSVVGSSYEQYF
>TRBJ1-5|.|.|TRBV13
TGTGCCAGCAGCTTCCAGGGTCAGCCCCAGCATTTT
CASSFQGQPQHF
>TRBJ1-1|.|.|TRBV25-1
TGTGCCAGCAGTGACCCCCACTCGGGGAACTCCAACACTGAAGCTTTCTTT
CASSDPHSGNSNTEAFF
>TRBJ1-4|.|.|TRBV19
TGTGCCAGTAGTATTGGAGGGGAAAAACTGTTTTTT
CASSIGGEKLFF
>TRBJ2-3|.|.|TRBV10-1
TGCGCCAGCAGTAGCACGGTCGACACAGATACGCAGTATTTT
CASSSTVDTDTQYF
>TRBJ1-6|.|.|TRBV7-9
TGTGCCAGCAGCTTAGGCCGCGGGAATTCACCCCTCCACTTT
CASSLGRGNSPLHF
>TRBJ1-6|.|.|TRBV10-2
TGCGCCAGCACTCTCACCGGGACTGATAATTCACCCCTCCACTTT
CASTLTGTDNSPLHF
>TRBJ1-5|TRBD1|few|TRBV6-2/TRBV6-3
TGTGCCAGCAGCACTATTGCGGGGACAGGGGATTCGAGCAATCAGCCCCAGCATTTT
CASSTIAGTGDSSNQPQHF
>TRBJ1-2|.|once|TRBV5-1
TGCGCCAGCAGCTTAGACAGGCCCTTGAACTATGGCTACACCTTC
CASSLDRPLNYGYTF
>TRBJ2-5|.|few|TRBV6-1
TGTGCCAGCAGTGAAATAACCCTGGCAGAAAAGGAGACCCAGTACTTC
CASSEITLAEKETQYF
>TRBJ1-1|TRBD1|once|TRBV28
TGTGCCAGCAGTCCCCCAGGGGGCTTCACTGAAGCTTTCTTT
CASSPPGGFTEAFF
>TRBJ2-3|TRBD2|.|TRBV7-3
TGTGCCAGCAGCTCTAGCGGGGGGGCCCAAGATACGCAGTATTTT
CASSSSGGAQDTQYF
>TRBJ2-3|TRBD2|.|TRBV25-1
TGTGCCAGCAGCGCGGGACTAGCTCTTAGCACAGATACGCAGTATTTT
CASSAGLALSTDTQYF
>TRBJ1-4|.|.|TRBV27
TGTGCCAGCAGTTTAGCGGGGTTCGGGGAAAAACTGTTTTTT
CASSLAGFGEKLFF
>TRBJ1-2|TRBD1|.|TRBV19
TGTGCCAGCCGAAAAGGACAGGGGGCCTATGGCTACACCTTC
CASRKGQGAYGYTF
>TRBJ2-7|.|.|TRBV6-5
TGTGCCAGCAGTTATGCAGGGAAAAGGGAGCAGTACTTC
CASSYAGKREQYF
>TRBJ1-4|.|.|TRBV3-1/TRBV3-2
TGTGCCAGCAGTAAACAGGGTGATGTAGAAAAACTGTTTTTT
CASSKQGDVEKLFF